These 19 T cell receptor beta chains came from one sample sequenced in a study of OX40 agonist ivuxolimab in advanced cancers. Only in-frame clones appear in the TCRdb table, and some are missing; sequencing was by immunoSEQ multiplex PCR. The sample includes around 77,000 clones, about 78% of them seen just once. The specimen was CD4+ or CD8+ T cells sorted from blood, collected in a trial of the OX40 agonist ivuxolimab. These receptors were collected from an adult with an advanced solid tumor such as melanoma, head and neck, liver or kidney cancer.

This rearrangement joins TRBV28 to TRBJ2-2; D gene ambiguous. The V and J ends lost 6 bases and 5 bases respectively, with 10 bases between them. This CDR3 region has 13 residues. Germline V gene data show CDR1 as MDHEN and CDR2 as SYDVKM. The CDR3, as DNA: TGTGCCAGCAGCCCCCCCAGGACCGGGGAGCTGTTTTTT. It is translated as CASSPPRTGELFF.

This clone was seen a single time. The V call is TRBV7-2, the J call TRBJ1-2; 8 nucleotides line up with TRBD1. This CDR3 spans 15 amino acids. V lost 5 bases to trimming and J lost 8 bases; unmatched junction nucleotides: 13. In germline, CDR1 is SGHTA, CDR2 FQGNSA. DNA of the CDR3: TGTGCCAGCAGCGAGAATCCGGGACAGGTGGTGGGCTACACCTTC. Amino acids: CASSENPGQVVGYTF.

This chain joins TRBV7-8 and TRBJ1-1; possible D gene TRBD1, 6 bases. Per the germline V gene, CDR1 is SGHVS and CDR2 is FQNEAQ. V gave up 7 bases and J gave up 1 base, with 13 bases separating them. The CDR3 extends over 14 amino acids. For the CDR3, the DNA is TGTGCCAGCACCCGAGGGGGGAGGAACACTGAAGCTTTCTTT. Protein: CASTRGGRNTEAFF.

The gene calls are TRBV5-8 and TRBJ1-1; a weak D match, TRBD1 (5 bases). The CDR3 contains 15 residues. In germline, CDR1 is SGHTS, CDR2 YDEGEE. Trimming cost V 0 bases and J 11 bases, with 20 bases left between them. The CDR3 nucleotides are TGTGCCAGCAGCTTGGCAGGGCCGCGCGGGTTAAGGGCTTTCTTT. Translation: CASSLAGPRGLRAFF.

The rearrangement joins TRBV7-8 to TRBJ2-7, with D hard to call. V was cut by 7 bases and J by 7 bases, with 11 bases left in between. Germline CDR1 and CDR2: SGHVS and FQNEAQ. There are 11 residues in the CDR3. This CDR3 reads CASTLLGEQYF. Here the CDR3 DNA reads TGTGCCAGCACCCTCCTCGGTGAGCAGTACTTC.

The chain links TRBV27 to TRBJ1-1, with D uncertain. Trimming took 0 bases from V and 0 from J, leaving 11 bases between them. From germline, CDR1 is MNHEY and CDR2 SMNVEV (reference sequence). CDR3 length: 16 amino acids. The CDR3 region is CASSLSFAGMNTEAFF. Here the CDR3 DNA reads TGTGCCAGCAGTTTATCGTTTGCAGGCATGAACACTGAAGCTTTCTTT.

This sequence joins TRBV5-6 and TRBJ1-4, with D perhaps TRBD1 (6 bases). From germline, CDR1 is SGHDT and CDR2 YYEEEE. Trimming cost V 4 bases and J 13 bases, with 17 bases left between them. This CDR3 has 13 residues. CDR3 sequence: CASSTVQGLGLFF. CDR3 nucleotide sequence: TGTGCCAGCAGCACGGTCCAGGGGCTCGGACTGTTTTTT. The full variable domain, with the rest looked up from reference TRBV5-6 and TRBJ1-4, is DAGVTQSPTHLIKTRGQQVTLRCSPKSGHDTVSWYQQALGQGPQFIFQYYEEEERQRGNFPDRFSGHQFPNYSSELNVNALLLGDSALYLCASSTVQGLGLFFGSGTQLSVL.

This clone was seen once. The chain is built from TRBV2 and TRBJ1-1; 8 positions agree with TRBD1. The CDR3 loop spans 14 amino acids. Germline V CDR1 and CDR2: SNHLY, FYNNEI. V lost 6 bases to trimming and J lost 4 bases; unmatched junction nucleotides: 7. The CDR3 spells CASRRQGSSTEAFF. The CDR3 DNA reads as TGTGCCAGCAGGAGACAGGGGTCGAGCACTGAAGCTTTCTTT.

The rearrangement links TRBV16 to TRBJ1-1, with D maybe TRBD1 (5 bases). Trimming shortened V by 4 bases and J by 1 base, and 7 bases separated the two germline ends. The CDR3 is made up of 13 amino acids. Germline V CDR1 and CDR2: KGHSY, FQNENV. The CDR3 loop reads CASSRGKNTEAFF. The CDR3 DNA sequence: TGTGCCAGCAGCCGGGGGAAGAACACTGAAGCTTTCTTT.

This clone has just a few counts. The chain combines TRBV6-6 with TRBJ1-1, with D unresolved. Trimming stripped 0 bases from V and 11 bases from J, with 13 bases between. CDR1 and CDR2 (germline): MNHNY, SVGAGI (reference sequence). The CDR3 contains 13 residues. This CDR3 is CASSYSEGARAFF. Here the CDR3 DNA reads TGTGCCAGCAGTTACTCGGAAGGCGCGCGGGCTTTCTTT.

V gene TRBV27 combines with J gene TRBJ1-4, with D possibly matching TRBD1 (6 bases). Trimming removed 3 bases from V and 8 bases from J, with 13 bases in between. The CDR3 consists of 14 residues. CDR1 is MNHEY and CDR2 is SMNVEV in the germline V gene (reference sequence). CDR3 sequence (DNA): TGTGCCAGCAGTTTTTACAGGGATGGCGAAAAACTGTTTTTT. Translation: CASSFYRDGEKLFF.

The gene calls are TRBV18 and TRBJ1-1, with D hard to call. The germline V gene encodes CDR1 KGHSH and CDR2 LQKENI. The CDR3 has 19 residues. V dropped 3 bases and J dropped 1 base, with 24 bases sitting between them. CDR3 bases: TGTGCCAGCTCACCGTATATCCGGACTTCTGGTGGGCCGAACACTGAAGCTTTCTTT. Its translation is CASSPYIRTSGGPNTEAFF.

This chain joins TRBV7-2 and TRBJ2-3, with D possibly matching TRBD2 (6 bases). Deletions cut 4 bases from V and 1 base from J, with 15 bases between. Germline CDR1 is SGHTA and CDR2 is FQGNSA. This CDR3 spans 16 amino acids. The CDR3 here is CASSSLGGGGTDTQYF. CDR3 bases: TGTGCCAGCAGCTCCCTGGGCGGAGGGGGCACAGATACGCAGTATTTT.

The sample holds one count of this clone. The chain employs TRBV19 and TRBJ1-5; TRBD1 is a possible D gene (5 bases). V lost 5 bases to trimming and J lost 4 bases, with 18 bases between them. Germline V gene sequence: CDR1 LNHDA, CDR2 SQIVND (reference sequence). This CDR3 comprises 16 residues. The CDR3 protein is CASSPQWGVRNQPQHF. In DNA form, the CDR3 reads TGTGCCAGTAGTCCCCAGTGGGGGGTGAGGAATCAGCCCCAGCATTTT.

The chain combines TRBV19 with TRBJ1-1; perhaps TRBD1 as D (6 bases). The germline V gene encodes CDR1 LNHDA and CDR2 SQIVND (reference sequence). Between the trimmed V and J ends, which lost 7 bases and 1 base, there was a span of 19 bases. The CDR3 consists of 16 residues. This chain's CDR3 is CASKRAGGQGNTEAFF. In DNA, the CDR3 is TGTGCCAGTAAGCGAGCCGGGGGGCAGGGGAACACTGAAGCTTTCTTT.

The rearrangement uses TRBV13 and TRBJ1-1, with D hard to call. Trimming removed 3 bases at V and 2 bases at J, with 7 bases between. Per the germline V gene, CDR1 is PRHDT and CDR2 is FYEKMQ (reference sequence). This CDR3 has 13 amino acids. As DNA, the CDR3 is TGTGCCAGCAGCTTGGATATTAACACTGAAGCTTTCTTT. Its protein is CASSLDINTEAFF.

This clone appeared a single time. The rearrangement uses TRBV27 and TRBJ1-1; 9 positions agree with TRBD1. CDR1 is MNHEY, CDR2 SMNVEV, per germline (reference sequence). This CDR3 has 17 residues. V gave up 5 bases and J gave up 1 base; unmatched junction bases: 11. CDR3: CASSTIGQGKTNTEAFF. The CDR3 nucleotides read TGTGCCAGCAGTACTATTGGACAGGGGAAGACGAACACTGAAGCTTTCTTT.

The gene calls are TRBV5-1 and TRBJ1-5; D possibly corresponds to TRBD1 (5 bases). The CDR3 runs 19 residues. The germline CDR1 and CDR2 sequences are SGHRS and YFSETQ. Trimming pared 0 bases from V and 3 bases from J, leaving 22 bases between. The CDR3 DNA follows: TGCGCCAGCAGCTTGGAGGGCACCACAGGCAAACCCCCCAATCAGCCCCAGCATTTT. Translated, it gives CASSLEGTTGKPPNQPQHF.

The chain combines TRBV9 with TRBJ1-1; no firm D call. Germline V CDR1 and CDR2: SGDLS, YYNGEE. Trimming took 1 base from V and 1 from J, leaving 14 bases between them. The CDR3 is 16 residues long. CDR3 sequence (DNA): TGTGCCAGCAGCGTATCCGTAGACCCCAGGAACACTGAAGCTTTCTTT. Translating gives CASSVSVDPRNTEAFF.